The sequence of this TCR beta chain was determined in a study of T cells in Graves' hyperthyroidism and ophthalmopathy. This clonotype has only one observation. A read error is possible here, since a much larger clone lies one base away. RNA transcripts yielded amplified TCR beta CDR3 regions. During a first-round RT-PCR of the TCR CDR3, the HTBI primer set was used. TCRdb reprocessed the multiplex PCR reads with MiXCR, giving one entry per CDR3 protein. The sample records around 690,000 distinct CDR3 sequences, 17% being singletons. The CDR3 runs to 13 residues. The germline gives CDR1 LGHNA, CDR2 YNFKEQ. Trimming took 0 bases from V and 4 from J, leaving 5 bases between them.

Material: blood. The clonotype comes from a man aged 45-65 years with Graves' hyperthyroidism. The chain has TRBV4-2 and TRBJ2-3; TRBD2 might be the D (5 bases). CDR3 nucleotides: TGTGCCAGCAGCCAAGAGAGGGCAGATACGCAGTATTTT. It is translated as CASSQERADTQYF.